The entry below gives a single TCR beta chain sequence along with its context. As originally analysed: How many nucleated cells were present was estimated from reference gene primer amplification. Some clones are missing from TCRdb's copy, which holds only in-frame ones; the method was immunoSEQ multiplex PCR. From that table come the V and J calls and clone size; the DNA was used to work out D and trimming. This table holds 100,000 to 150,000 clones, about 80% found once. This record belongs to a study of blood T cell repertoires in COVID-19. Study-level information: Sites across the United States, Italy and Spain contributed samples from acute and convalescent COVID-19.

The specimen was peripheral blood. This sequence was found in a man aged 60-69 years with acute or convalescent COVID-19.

CDR3 sequence (DNA): TGTGCCACCAGCAGAGATAGCCCGCAAGCTTTCTTT. Encoded protein: CATSRDSPQAFF. The J gene is TRBJ1-1, the V gene TRBV15, with D uncertain. CDR3 length: 12 amino acids. Per the germline V gene, CDR1 is LNHNV and CDR2 is YYDKDF (reference sequence). V dropped 0 bases and J dropped 9 bases, with 8 bases sitting between them.